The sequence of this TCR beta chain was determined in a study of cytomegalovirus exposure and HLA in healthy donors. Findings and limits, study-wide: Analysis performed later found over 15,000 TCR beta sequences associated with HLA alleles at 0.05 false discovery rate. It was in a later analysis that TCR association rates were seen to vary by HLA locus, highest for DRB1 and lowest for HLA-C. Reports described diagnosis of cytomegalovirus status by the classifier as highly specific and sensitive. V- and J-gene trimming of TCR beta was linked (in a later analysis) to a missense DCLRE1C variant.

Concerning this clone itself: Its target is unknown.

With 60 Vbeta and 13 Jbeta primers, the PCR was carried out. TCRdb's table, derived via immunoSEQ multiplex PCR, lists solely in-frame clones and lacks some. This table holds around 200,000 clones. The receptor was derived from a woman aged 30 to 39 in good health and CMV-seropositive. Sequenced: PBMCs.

CDR3 DNA: TGCGCCAGCAGCGTACAGGGGGGAGGGAACGAGCAGTACTTC. Translating gives CASSVQGGGNEQYF. The rearrangement joins TRBV5-1 to TRBJ2-7; tentatively, D is TRBD1 (8 bases). The CDR3 totals 14 residues. V was clipped by 4 bases and J by 5 bases, with 16 bases between them. The V gene's germline CDR1 is SGHRS and CDR2 YFSETQ.